This T cell receptor (beta chain) was found in a study of T cells in Graves' hyperthyroidism and ophthalmopathy (dated by TCRdb to the late 2010s). Background for the entire study: To identify distinguishing TCR V-J signatures, a discovery cohort of around 100 patients was used, comprising 40 to 45 with Graves' ophthalmopathy and around 57 with stable Graves' hyperthyroidism. Prospective prediction of ophthalmopathy was tested in an independent validation cohort consisting of under 20 hyperthyroidism patients and more than 15 patients who later progressed to ophthalmopathy. Once sampling was done, hyperthyroidism patients were given methimazole at a starting dose of 30 mg daily, whereas ophthalmopathy patients were given high-dose intravenous methylprednisolone. According to the paper, TCR Vbeta CDR3 sequencing was carried out on 120 to 150 peripheral blood samples, which came from around 43 ophthalmopathy, 75 to 80 hyperthyroidism and some 17 progressor patients. In addition, the study compared T-cell repertoires in thyroid tissue and in blood from five or six Graves' hyperthyroidism patients. The 100 discovery patients were randomly split 7:3 into training and test sets. What the research found in general, with its limitations: No statistical method was used to set the sample size in advance, and investigators knew the group allocation. Most expanded thyroid clonotypes (frequency above 0.001) were also found in blood, which suggests that blood repertoires may mirror thyroid immune responses. In validation, the model predicted progression to ophthalmopathy a median of approximately 6.6 months before onset, with roughly 71% sensitivity and nearly 75% specificity. In cross-validation, a model built on a 13 V-J signature told ophthalmopathy apart from stable hyperthyroidism with under 90% sensitivity and around 84% specificity, and in testing the same model reached 80%/75%.

Stable Graves' hyperthyroidism was defined as no progression to ophthalmopathy during 18 months of follow-up. The hyperthyroidism patients were between 18 and 65 years old and newly diagnosed, with a disease duration of less than 2 months. The study excluded patients with uncontrolled infections, other autoimmune diseases, pregnancy or lactation. Diagnoses were established on the basis of clinical symptoms, serum thyroxine and TRAb, thyroid ultrasound, and orbital computed tomography. Trizol reagent was used to extract total RNA, and RNA quality was then checked on an Agilent 2100 Bioanalyzer. TCR beta CDR3 regions were amplified from RNA transcripts. The first round of RT-PCR for the TCR CDR3 was performed with the HTBI primer set and the Qiagen OneStep RT-PCR kit. Libraries were constructed in a second round of multiplex PCR, after which size selection and purification were carried out. The libraries were sequenced on an Illumina HiSeq2000 using paired-end 100 bp reads. Regarding the original processing steps: SOAPnuke was used to process the raw data, with reads discarded if the reads contained adapters or uncalled bases, had a mean Phred below 15, or lacked an exact constant-primer or identifier match. COPE v1.2.5 was used to merge high-quality paired reads, and clonotypes were defined as unique nucleotide sequences. MiTCR v1.1 was used to align clonotypes to the IMGT TRBV, TRBD and TRBJ reference segments. Only V-J combinations with frequency above 0.0001, covering approximately 99% of repertoires, were analysed. The TCS score was defined as the ratio of F50 (clonal expansion) to E x V (chaos), calculated using BLOSUM62-based TCRdist between CDR3 peptides within each V-J. Welch's t-statistics and random forest reduced just over 500 V-J features to around 14, which were used in a naive Bayes classifier (R e1071). The Morisita-Horn index was used to measure how similar the thyroid and blood repertoires were. TCRdb took the public reads, trimmed them with fastp at Q25, ran MiXCR for clone calling and kept in-frame beta chains. Rows merge per CDR3 protein into single entries with the most common DNA and genes. TCRdb, not the original authors, processed these V and J calls. Present in this sample are a few hundred thousand distinct CDR3 sequences, roughly 46% of which were seen just once. The ten top clones hold about 8% of the sample.

On this clonotype itself: This receptor's antigen is unknown. There are no base qualities to consult, and no much larger clone falls within one base.

Inclusive of the bounding cysteine and phenylalanine, the CDR3 is 17 residues long. Of the read, only the CDR3 DNA is kept; its 51 bases are in frame from base 1. Taken from the germline V gene, the CDR1 and CDR2 loops are WSHSY and SAAADI. V is pared back by 0 bases and J by 7 bases, with 16 bases lying between the germline termini. This TCR derives from a woman under 30 with Graves' hyperthyroidism. The chain uses TRBV10-2 and TRBJ1-6; the D region possibly corresponds to TRBD1 (6 bases align). The sequencing input was peripheral blood or thyroid tissue (not recorded which). The DNA is TGCGCCAGCAGTGAGTCGAGGGGGACTGAAGAAAATTCACCCCTCCACTTT. This sequence encodes CASSESRGTEENSPLHF.